This record covers a single TCR beta chain. The source of the sample is a study of blood T cell repertoires in COVID-19. Study as a whole: Samples of COVID-19 (acute and convalescent) were obtained from the United States, Italy and Spain. The cDNA or gDNA used as material had been derived from T cells, B-cell-depleted T cells, or PBMCs.

As handled by the study authors: By means of reference gene primer amplification, nucleated cell counts were estimated. The assay was immunoSEQ multiplex PCR, and TCRdb's table has in-frame clones only and misses some. The V and J calls and clone size come from that table; D and trimming were worked out from the DNA. The sample holds approximately 200,000 clones, 88% seen once. Germline loops: CDR1 SGHKS, CDR2 YYEKEE (reference sequence). Trimming cost V 5 bases and J 5 bases; bases outside gene matches: 10. This CDR3 is built from 16 residues. This TCR came from a man in his 70s with acute or convalescent COVID-19. The specimen was peripheral blood. This rearrangement joins TRBV5-5 to TRBJ2-1, with 10 nucleotides matching TRBD2. The CDR3 nucleotides are TGTGCCAGCAGTTTTACCCTAGCGGGAGCTAACAATGAGCAGTTCTTC. Translated, it gives CASSFTLAGANNEQFF.